This T cell receptor beta chain was captured by sequencing in a study of vaccination effects on CD4 cells after COVID-19. Comment on this clone: No antigen is known for it.

Trimming took 9 bases from V and 5 from J, leaving 14 bases between them. Germline V lookup: CDR1 SGHNT, CDR2 YYREEE (reference sequence). The CDR3 covers 13 residues. Expansion of antigen-specific CD4+ T cells with viral peptide pools was carried out by the ViraFEST assay before sequencing. At the end of 9 to 11 days of culture, CD4+ T cells were isolated. Participants were given two doses of BNT162b2 or mRNA-1273 vaccine. Produced via immunoSEQ multiplex PCR; TCRdb's table is partial and in-frame only. The data show under 40,000 clones, approximately 76% seen once. Notes on the study in general: Few convalescent patients, and no early post-infection timepoints, were available to the study.

This rearrangement joins TRBV5-4 to TRBJ2-2; D unclear. This TCR came from a human donor who received a COVID-19 vaccine. The sample was CD4+ T cells from PBMCs cultured with HCoV-229E spike peptides, taken after COVID-19 vaccination. In nucleotides, the CDR3 is TGTGCCACCTCTGACCGACTGACCGGGGAGCTGTTTTTT. This sequence encodes CATSDRLTGELFF.